The 21 T cell receptor beta chains in this list originate from one sample, sequenced in a study of cytomegalovirus exposure and HLA in healthy donors. The PCR made use of 60 Vbeta and 13 Jbeta primers. Generated by immunoSEQ multiplex PCR, the TCRdb table keeps only in-frame clones and is missing some. The table lists some 150,000 clones, less than 80% of them singletons. What was sequenced was PBMCs. Receptors originate from a man aged 25 to 40 in good health and CMV-seronegative.

This clone was counted between two and nine times. This rearrangement joins TRBV7-8 to TRBJ1-6; D is uncertain. The germline CDR1 and CDR2 sequences are SGHVS and FQNEAQ. Between the trimmed V and J ends, which lost 5 bases and 7 bases, there was a span of 15 bases. The CDR3 consists of 15 residues. Written as DNA, the CDR3 is TGTGCCAGCAGCAGCCGGAGTCCAATGAATTCACCCCTCCACTTT. Translated, it gives CASSSRSPMNSPLHF.

This clone has just one count. The chain joins TRBV6-6 to TRBJ2-2, with D perhaps TRBD2 (6 bases). Trimming removed 7 bases at V and 6 bases at J, with 12 bases between. Germline assignment: CDR1 MNHNY and CDR2 SVGAGI (reference sequence). The CDR3 sequence is 13 residues long. The CDR3 region is CASTVPGAGELFF. CDR3 DNA sequence: TGTGCCAGCACCGTACCGGGGGCCGGGGAGCTGTTTTTT.

The chain is built from TRBV5-1 and TRBJ2-5; unclear D gene. Trimming shortened V by 0 bases and J by 3 bases, and 9 bases separated the two germline ends. This CDR3 has 14 amino acids. Germline V gene data show CDR1 as SGHRS and CDR2 as YFSETQ. In DNA, the CDR3 is TGCGCCAGCAGCTTGGTTTCTATTGAAGAGACCCAGTACTTC. Its protein product is CASSLVSIEETQYF.

The CDR3 DNA reads as TGTGCCAGCAGTGGAACTTCTAGCCCCAATCAGCCCCAGCATTTT. This translates into CASSGTSSPNQPQHF. This chain connects TRBV6-6 to TRBJ1-5; D is unresolved. The germline CDR1 and CDR2 sequences are MNHNY and SVGAGI (reference sequence). The CDR3 contains 15 residues. V was shortened by 5 bases and J by 3 bases, with 14 bases between the two germline ends.

This clone was picked up a small number of times. The chain is built from TRBV6-1 and TRBJ2-1, with 11 nucleotides matching TRBD1. The V and J ends lost 4 bases and 7 bases, in that order; junction bases with no gene match: 3. This CDR3 has 14 residues. Germline CDR1 reads MNHNS; CDR2 reads SASEGT. CDR3 in amino acids: CASSVDRGRNEQFF. The CDR3 region has the DNA TGTGCCAGCAGTGTGGACAGGGGGCGGAATGAGCAGTTCTTC.

The V gene is TRBV5-1, the J gene TRBJ2-3; 9 bases match TRBD2. The CDR3 contains 16 residues. CDR1 SGHRS and CDR2 YFSETQ come from the germline V gene. Losses at the gene ends were 4 bases for V and 0 bases for J; bases not matched to a gene: 6. CDR3 coding DNA: TGCGCCAGCAGCCCCGTTGCGGGGGGGAGCACAGATACGCAGTATTTT. It is translated as CASSPVAGGSTDTQYF.

The V gene is TRBV4-2, the J gene TRBJ1-4; D is unresolved. CDR3 size: 15 residues. CDR1 is LGHNA and CDR2 is YNFKEQ in the germline V gene. The germline V and J ends were trimmed by 0 bases and 10 bases, with 15 bases remaining between them. DNA for the CDR3: TGTGCCAGCAGCCAAGACCATCCGGCAGGAGGAAAACTGTTTTTT. It codes for CASSQDHPAGGKLFF.

J is TRBJ2-1 and V is TRBV5-4; D is uncertain. V gave up 1 base and J gave up 10 bases, with 12 bases separating them. Germline lookup yields CDR1 SGHNT and CDR2 YYREEE (reference sequence). The CDR3 has 13 amino acids. For the CDR3, the DNA is TGTGCCAGCAGCTTGTCCCTGTCTAGGGAGCAGTTCTTC. Protein: CASSLSLSREQFF.

A single count supports this clone. The rearrangement joins TRBV10-3 to TRBJ1-1; 7 bases are a match to TRBD1. The germline V gene encodes CDR1 ENHRY and CDR2 SYGVKD. V was pared by 1 base and J by 0 bases, with 2 bases of the junction left unmatched. The CDR3 sequence is 15 residues long. The CDR3 sequence: CAISELTGVNTEAFF. The CDR3 region has the DNA TGTGCCATCAGTGAGTTAACAGGGGTGAACACTGAAGCTTTCTTT.

The J gene is TRBJ2-1, the V gene TRBV28; 12 bases map to TRBD2. Per germline, CDR1 MDHEN and CDR2 SYDVKM. V lost 5 bases, J lost 9 bases, and 5 bases stayed unmatched. The CDR3 is made up of 14 amino acids. CDR3 residues: CASSIMTSGGEQFF. Here the CDR3 DNA reads TGTGCCAGCAGTATAATGACTAGCGGGGGTGAGCAGTTCTTC.

V is TRBV30 and J is TRBJ2-3; tentatively, D is TRBD2 (6 bases). Germline CDR1 and CDR2: GTSNPN and SVGIG (reference sequence). Trimming stripped 0 bases from V and 4 bases from J, with 17 bases between. CDR3 length: 16 residues. The CDR3 here is CAWSVIGTGDPDTQYF. The CDR3 coding sequence is TGTGCCTGGAGTGTAATTGGGACTGGGGATCCAGATACGCAGTATTTT.

The gene calls are TRBV7-3 and TRBJ1-2; TRBD1 matches at 8 bases. The CDR3 has 14 residues. The trim removed 5 bases at V and 3 bases at J, leaving 5 bases unmatched. The germline V gene has CDR1 SGHTA and CDR2 FQGTGA. In DNA, the CDR3 is TGTGCCAGCAGCCCTGGACAGGGAGACTATGGCTACACCTTC. Its translation: CASSPGQGDYGYTF.

As regards this clone: Other DNA sequences in this specimen translate into the identical CDR3. This chain joins TRBV27 and TRBJ1-6; 9 positions match TRBD1. V lost 3 bases, J lost 7 bases, and 1 base stayed unmatched. Germline CDR1 reads MNHEY; CDR2 reads SMNVEV (reference sequence). The CDR3 has 14 residues. CDR3 DNA: TGTGCCAGCAGTTTGGGGACAGGGAATTCACCCCTCCACTTT. It specifies CASSLGTGNSPLHF.

The rearrangement uses TRBV19 and TRBJ2-3, with TRBD2 matching 8 bases. Trimming removed 6 bases from V and 2 bases from J; junction bases left unmatched: 10. The CDR3 has 16 residues. Germline V gene data show CDR1 as LNHDA and CDR2 as SQIVND (reference sequence). The CDR3, as DNA: TGTGCCAGTAGGCTGGGCGGACTAGCAAACACAGATACGCAGTATTTT. Translation gives CASRLGGLANTDTQYF.

The chain joins TRBV28 to TRBJ2-7; 7 bases match TRBD1. CDR1 is MDHEN and CDR2 is SYDVKM in the germline V gene. The CDR3 runs to 13 residues. Trimming at V came to 10 bases and at J to 4 bases, leaving 10 bases not matched to a gene. In nucleotides, the CDR3 is TGTGCCACCCTATCCGACAGGGTTTACGAGCAGTACTTC. This translates into CATLSDRVYEQYF.

There are a few counts of this clone. The chain recombines TRBV5-1 with TRBJ2-2, with 9 positions matching TRBD1. CDR1 is SGHRS and CDR2 is YFSETQ in the germline V gene. The CDR3 is made up of 15 amino acids. V trimming: 4 bases; J trimming: 6 bases; junction bases outside the gene matches: 7. CDR3 sequence (DNA): TGCGCCAGCAGCCGGACAGGGGAAAGATCCGGGGAGCTGTTTTTT. It encodes CASSRTGERSGELFF.

V usage is TRBV5-1 and J usage is TRBJ2-1; 8 bases fit TRBD2. Germline V CDR1 and CDR2: SGHRS, YFSETQ. The CDR3 runs to 16 residues. With V trimmed by 4 bases and J by 7 bases, 13 bases remained unmatched. The CDR3 reads CASSLGTGGPRNEQFF. The DNA for the CDR3 is TGCGCCAGCAGCCTGGGGACGGGGGGGCCGCGGAATGAGCAGTTCTTC.

V gene TRBV6-1 combines with J gene TRBJ2-3; possibly TRBD2 for D (6 bases). CDR3 length: 12 residues. V shed 11 bases and J shed 2 bases, with 11 bases lying between them. The V gene's germline CDR1 is MNHNS and CDR2 SASEGT. The CDR3 coding sequence is TGTGCCCTGGAGGGGTCCACAGATACGCAGTATTTT. Protein product: CALEGSTDTQYF.

This chain uses TRBV5-6 with TRBJ2-2; 8 bases agree with TRBD2. After removal of 0 bases from V and 4 bases from J, the junction contained 8 bases not matched to a gene. CDR1 SGHDT and CDR2 YYEEEE come from the germline V gene. The CDR3 contains 17 residues. Here the CDR3 reads CASSLGGSGGFTGELFF. The CDR3, as DNA: TGTGCCAGCAGCTTGGGGGGCAGCGGGGGTTTCACCGGGGAGCTGTTTTTT.

The genes are TRBV28 and TRBJ1-1; D is undetermined. The germline V gene encodes CDR1 MDHEN and CDR2 SYDVKM. Trimming took 3 bases from V and 6 from J, leaving 8 bases between them. This CDR3 has 12 amino acids. CDR3 bases: TGTGCCAGCAGTTTTAGAAAATCTGAAGCTTTCTTT. It encodes CASSFRKSEAFF.

This chain uses TRBV7-9 with TRBJ2-7; the match to TRBD2 covers 8 bases. This CDR3 is 14 amino acids long. The junction had 8 bases not matched to a gene; V was cut back by 8 bases and J by 2 bases. Germline assignment: CDR1 SEHNR and CDR2 FQNEAQ (reference sequence). CDR3 nucleotides: TGTGCCAGCCGGGGACTAGTTGAAACCTACGAGCAGTACTTC. Its translation is CASRGLVETYEQYF.